The sample holds a few counts of the clone carrying this TCR beta chain. What it binds is unknown. Once sorted, every population was more than 98% pure. This sample stems from a study of beta chain features in type 1 diabetes. Study-level findings and limits: Type 1 diabetes patients had fewer VDJ junction insertions and more deletions.

cDNA synthesis used the whole RNA isolate, giving expressed TCRB sequences. The assay was immunoSEQ multiplex PCR, and TCRdb's table has in-frame clones only and misses some. The sample contains about 400,000 clones, 10% to 15% of which appear only once. Germline V gene data show CDR1 as SGHTA and CDR2 as FQGNSA. The CDR3 runs to 15 residues. Trimming shortened V by 2 bases and J by 5 bases, and 13 bases separated the two germline ends. This sequence joins TRBV7-2 and TRBJ1-5; D remains unclear. Material: naive CD4+ T cells from blood. The TCR comes from a man aged 18 to 29 in good health. CDR3 nucleotide sequence: TGTGCCAGCAGCTTATCATCGGCAGGCTATCAGCCCCAGCATTTT. Protein: CASSLSSAGYQPQHF.